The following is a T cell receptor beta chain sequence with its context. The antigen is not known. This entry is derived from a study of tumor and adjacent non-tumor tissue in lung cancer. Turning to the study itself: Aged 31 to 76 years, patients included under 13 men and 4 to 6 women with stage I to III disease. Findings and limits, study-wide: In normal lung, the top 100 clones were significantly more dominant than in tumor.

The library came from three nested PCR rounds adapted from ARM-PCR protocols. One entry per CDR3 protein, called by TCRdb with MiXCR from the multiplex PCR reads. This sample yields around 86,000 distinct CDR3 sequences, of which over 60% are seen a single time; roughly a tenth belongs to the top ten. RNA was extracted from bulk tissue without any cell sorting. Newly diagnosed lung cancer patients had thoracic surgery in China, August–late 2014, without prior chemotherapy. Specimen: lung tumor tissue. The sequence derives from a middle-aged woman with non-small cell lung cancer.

CDR3 sequence: CASSLSTNEKLFF. CDR3 DNA sequence: TGTGCCAGCAGCTTATCGACTAATGAAAAACTGTTTTTT. The V call is TRBV7-8, the J call TRBJ1-4; D is ambiguous. The CDR3 sequence is 13 residues long. The germline CDR1 and CDR2 sequences are SGHVS and FQNEAQ. V dropped 2 bases and J dropped 2 bases, with 3 bases sitting between them.